This passage covers 26 T cell receptor beta chains from one sample sequenced in a study of shared clonotypes between healthy human individuals. Sequencing used immunoSEQ multiplex PCR; TCRdb keeps in-frame clones, though not all of them. In the table there are approximately 640,000 clones, less than 95% of which are singletons. Input material: memory CD8+ T cells from PBMCs. The subset denotes: CD45RO+ cells pooled with CCR7-negative TemRA cells. These receptors were obtained from a man between 18 and 35 years old in good health. Some clones in this sample may be carry-over from other donors' samples.

J is TRBJ1-2 and V is TRBV6-1, with TRBD1 matching over 9 bases. Unmatched junction bases numbered 10, after V lost 3 bases and J lost 8 bases. The CDR3 runs 15 residues. The V gene's germline CDR1 is MNHNS and CDR2 SASEGT. The CDR3 spells CASSDPDRGLGGYTF. Written as DNA, the CDR3 is TGTGCCAGCAGTGACCCGGACAGGGGATTAGGCGGCTACACCTTC.

The chain is built from TRBV7-8 and TRBJ2-3; 13 bases are shared with TRBD2. The length of the CDR3 is 15 residues. V lost 7 bases and J lost 6; bases outside the gene matches: 7. CDR1 is SGHVS and CDR2 is FQNEAQ in the germline V gene. The CDR3, as DNA: TGTGCCAGCAAACTAGCGGGAGGGCCGGCGGATACGCAGTATTTT. Translated: CASKLAGGPADTQYF.

The rearrangement joins TRBV7-9 to TRBJ2-7; tentatively, D is TRBD2 (5 bases). The CDR3 has 16 amino acids. With 2 bases removed from V and 2 bases from J, the gap between germline ends came to 16 bases. Germline lookup yields CDR1 SEHNR and CDR2 FQNEAQ (reference sequence). CDR3 coding DNA: TGTGCCAGCAGCTTAAAGTCACGCGGGCCTCCCTACGAGCAGTACTTC. Protein product: CASSLKSRGPPYEQYF.

J is TRBJ1-1 and V is TRBV7-9, with D unresolved. V lost 6 bases to trimming and J lost 1 base, with 9 bases between them. The CDR3 sequence is 13 residues long. Per germline, CDR1 SEHNR and CDR2 FQNEAQ (reference sequence). For the CDR3, the DNA is TGTGCCAGCAGATACACGGCGAACACTGAAGCTTTCTTT. Translated, it gives CASRYTANTEAFF.

This chain's CDR3 is CASSQVAASVISYEQYF. DNA of the CDR3: TGTGCCAGCAGCCAGGTGGCGGCTAGCGTAATCTCCTACGAGCAGTACTTC. The chain links TRBV7-2 to TRBJ2-7, with D perhaps matching TRBD2 (6 bases). The germline CDR1 and CDR2 sequences are SGHTA and FQGNSA. This CDR3 has 17 residues. V was cut by 5 bases and J by 0 bases, with 20 bases left in between.

J is TRBJ2-7 and V is TRBV29-1; no clear D. The CDR3 extends over 13 amino acids. Per germline, CDR1 SQVTM and CDR2 ANQGSEA. Trimming cost V 1 base and J 3 bases, with 10 bases left between them. This CDR3 is CSVEGEEDYEQYF. The CDR3 DNA reads as TGCAGCGTTGAAGGGGAAGAAGACTACGAGCAGTACTTC.

The rearrangement uses TRBV27 and TRBJ2-1, with 9 positions matching TRBD1. The CDR3 runs to 17 residues. The V gene end was trimmed by 3 bases and the J gene end by 8 bases; junction bases not matched to a gene: 14. Looked up from germline, CDR1 is MNHEY and CDR2 is SMNVEV (reference sequence). In DNA form, the CDR3 reads TGTGCCAGCAGTTTGAATCTGGGGGACAGGGTCGGTTATGAGCAGTTCTTC. Protein sequence: CASSLNLGDRVGYEQFF.

The V call is TRBV7-6, the J call TRBJ2-2, with 9 positions matching TRBD1. The V gene's germline CDR1 is SGHVS and CDR2 FNYEAQ. Germline trimming cut 5 bases from V and 1 base from J; bases unmatched to any gene: 14. The CDR3 covers 19 residues. This CDR3 reads CASSRRPALDRGNTGELFF. CDR3 DNA: TGTGCCAGCAGCCGACGACCCGCCCTGGACAGGGGGAACACCGGGGAGCTGTTTTTT.

The CDR3 region has the DNA TGTGCCAGCAGGCGGACTAGCGGGAGTAAAGATACGCAGTATTTT. Protein sequence: CASRRTSGSKDTQYF. The rearrangement uses TRBV6-5 and TRBJ2-3; 13 nucleotides line up with TRBD2. The germline gives CDR1 MNHEY, CDR2 SVGAGI. The CDR3 totals 15 residues. Trimming cost V 6 bases and J 5 bases; bases outside gene matches: 5.

This chain uses TRBV28 with TRBJ2-7, with D uncertain. With 9 bases removed from V and 0 bases from J, the gap between germline ends came to 15 bases. There are 14 residues in the CDR3. CDR1 and CDR2 from the germline V gene are MDHEN and SYDVKM. CDR3 amino acids: CASAGERSSYEQYF. The CDR3 region has the DNA TGTGCCAGTGCAGGAGAAAGGAGCTCCTACGAGCAGTACTTC. Looking up the rest from reference TRBV28 and TRBJ2-7 gives the full variable domain: DVKVTQSSRYLVKRTGEKVFLECVQDMDHENMFWYRQDPGLGLRLIYFSYDVKMKEKGDIPEGYSVSREKKERFSLILESASTNQTSMYLCASAGERSSYEQYFGPGTRLTVT.

The rearrangement joins TRBV30 to TRBJ1-5; TRBD1 matches at 7 bases. Germline assignment: CDR1 GTSNPN and CDR2 SVGIG (reference sequence). There are 17 residues in the CDR3. V lost 0 bases and J lost 2; bases outside the gene matches: 10. The CDR3 DNA is TGTGCCTGGAGTGTCCTCCCCTACGACAGGGGCAATCAGCCCCAGCATTTT. Translating it yields CAWSVLPYDRGNQPQHF.

The sample holds one count of this clone. V and J are TRBV9 and TRBJ2-7; TRBD1 might be the D (5 bases). Trimming pared 4 bases from V and 3 bases from J, leaving 17 bases between. Per germline, CDR1 SGDLS and CDR2 YYNGEE. The CDR3 runs to 15 residues. The DNA for the CDR3 is TGTGCCAGCAGCAGCGACAGCCGGCCCCACTACGAGCAGTACTTC. It codes for CASSSDSRPHYEQYF.

This clone was seen just once. The CDR3 loop is CASSHPGLSYNEQFF. CDR3 sequence (DNA): TGTGCCAGCAGCCACCCGGGCCTCTCCTACAATGAGCAGTTCTTC. The chain uses TRBV7-3 and TRBJ2-1; D is ambiguous. V dropped 5 bases and J dropped 0 bases, with 11 bases sitting between them. This CDR3 is 15 amino acids long. From germline, CDR1 is SGHTA and CDR2 FQGTGA.

The chain combines TRBV7-9 with TRBJ2-1; 7 bases map to TRBD2. V gave up 4 bases and J gave up 8 bases; unmatched junction bases: 17. CDR1 SEHNR and CDR2 FQNEAQ come from the germline V gene (reference sequence). The CDR3 has 17 amino acids. The DNA for the CDR3 is TGTGCCAGCAGCTCCCCCATCTCGGGGGGTCCCGACGATGAGCAGTTCTTC. Residues: CASSSPISGGPDDEQFF.

The chain has TRBV4-2 and TRBJ2-7; perhaps TRBD1 as D (6 bases). V lost 4 bases and J 2 bases, leaving 18 bases between the germline ends. Germline CDR1 LGHNA, CDR2 YNFKEQ. This CDR3 has 16 residues. CDR3 in amino acids: CASSPRKTGSAYEQYF. CDR3 coding DNA: TGTGCCAGCAGCCCCCGGAAGACAGGTTCCGCCTACGAGCAGTACTTC.

The V call is TRBV9, the J call TRBJ2-7; 7 bases align to TRBD1. The V and J ends lost 4 bases and 1 base, in that order; junction bases with no gene match: 14. Germline V gene sequence: CDR1 SGDLS, CDR2 YYNGEE. This CDR3 contains 17 residues. The CDR3 spells CASSINLGQENSYEQYF. The CDR3 nucleotides read TGTGCCAGCAGCATTAACTTAGGACAGGAAAATTCCTACGAGCAGTACTTC.

The J gene is TRBJ2-1, the V gene TRBV10-2, with 9 bases that match TRBD2. Trimming cost V 5 bases and J 10 bases; bases outside gene matches: 9. CDR1 WSHSY and CDR2 SAAADI come from the germline V gene. The CDR3 runs 14 residues. For the CDR3, the DNA is TGCGCCAGCAGTATCGCGGGAGGGCCGGGGGAGCAGTTCTTC. Translating it yields CASSIAGGPGEQFF.

The chain is built from TRBV27 and TRBJ1-4, with D tentatively TRBD1 (6 bases). This CDR3 contains 14 residues. Germline values: CDR1 MNHEY, CDR2 SMNVEV (reference sequence). The ends were cut back, 6 bases at V and 7 bases at J, with 15 bases in the middle. The DNA of the CDR3 is TGTGCCAGCAGCAGGGGAAGTATTCGTGAAAAACTGTTTTTT. The encoded protein is CASSRGSIREKLFF.

The DNA for the CDR3 is TGTGCCAGCAGCCAGTCGACTAGCGTAAACTACGAGCAGTACTTC. Translating it yields CASSQSTSVNYEQYF. The chain couples TRBV4-2 to TRBJ2-7; 8 bases are a match to TRBD2. The CDR3 loop spans 15 amino acids. V was clipped by 3 bases and J by 3 bases; unmatched bases: 7. CDR1 is LGHNA and CDR2 is YNFKEQ in the germline V gene.

The chain couples TRBV7-2 to TRBJ2-1; TRBD1 aligns across 7 bases. After removal of 5 bases from V and 2 bases from J, the junction contained 6 bases not matched to a gene. The CDR3 has 15 amino acids. Germline lookup yields CDR1 SGHTA and CDR2 FQGNSA. CDR3 region: CASSTQDRAYNEQFF. Written as DNA, the CDR3 is TGTGCCAGCAGCACCCAAGACAGGGCCTACAATGAGCAGTTCTTC.

A word on this clone: This likely reflects a read error, since a far larger clone is one base away. The chain couples TRBV13 to TRBJ1-3; TRBD1 might be the D (6 bases). The CDR3 spans 13 residues. V lost 5 bases and J lost 2, with 7 bases in between. In germline, CDR1 is PRHDT, CDR2 FYEKMQ (reference sequence). CDR3 in amino acids: CASSHRAGNTIYF. The DNA for the CDR3 is TGTGCCAGCAGCCACAGGGCTGGAAACACCATATATTTT.

The chain links TRBV19 to TRBJ2-5; weak D call: TRBD1 (6 bases). Germline V gives CDR1 LNHDA, CDR2 SQIVND (reference sequence). This CDR3 has 15 amino acids. V lost 6 bases, J lost 1 base, and 15 bases lay in between. The CDR3 sequence: CASSRTQGAQETQYF. The CDR3 DNA reads as TGTGCCAGTAGCCGTACACAGGGTGCCCAAGAGACCCAGTACTTC.

This clone was counted at least ten times. The chain uses TRBV9 and TRBJ1-1, with D unresolved. Trimming shortened V by 4 bases and J by 4 bases, and 11 bases separated the two germline ends. CDR1 SGDLS and CDR2 YYNGEE come from the germline V gene. The CDR3 totals 13 residues. CDR3 coding DNA: TGTGCCAGCAGCCAAGCGGCGGGCACTGAAGCTTTCTTT. Its protein is CASSQAAGTEAFF.

The J gene is TRBJ2-5, the V gene TRBV5-1, with 8 bases aligning to TRBD1. CDR3 length: 16 amino acids. Germline CDR1 is SGHRS and CDR2 is YFSETQ. The V and J ends lost 3 bases and 5 bases, in that order; junction bases with no gene match: 12. The CDR3 DNA reads TGCGCCAGCAGCTCACTCCCGGACAGGGTGAGGGAGACCCAGTACTTC. Amino acid sequence: CASSSLPDRVRETQYF.

The rearrangement uses TRBV27 and TRBJ2-3, with 7 bases aligning to TRBD1. The CDR3 has 17 residues. CDR1 and CDR2 (germline): MNHEY, SMNVEV (reference sequence). Trimming cost V 5 bases and J 3 bases; bases outside gene matches: 14. CDR3 nucleotides: TGTGCCAGCAGTCCCCAGCCACCGGGACAGCTAACAGATACGCAGTATTTT. Translation: CASSPQPPGQLTDTQYF.

The chain carries TRBV9 and TRBJ2-7; the D gene is possibly TRBD2 (6 bases). V lost 0 bases and J lost 3, with 13 bases in between. Germline CDR1 is SGDLS and CDR2 is YYNGEE. The CDR3 is 15 residues long. CDR3: CASSVGSGLSYEQYF. DNA for the CDR3: TGTGCCAGCAGCGTAGGCTCGGGACTGAGCTACGAGCAGTACTTC. The variable domain in full, completed from reference TRBV9 and TRBJ2-7, reads DSGVTQTPKHLITATGQRVTLRCSPRSGDLSVYWYQQSLDQGLQFLIQYYNGEERAKGNILERFSAQQFPDLHSELNLSSLELGDSALYFCASSVGSGLSYEQYFGPGTRLTVT.